A single TCR beta chain is shown here with its context. Looked up from germline, CDR1 is SEHNR and CDR2 is FQNEAQ (reference sequence). Trimming took 5 bases from V and 0 from J, leaving 5 bases between them. The CDR3 runs 13 residues. The data originate from a study of blood T cell repertoires in COVID-19. On the study more broadly: T cells, B-cell-depleted T cells, or PBMCs provided the cDNA or gDNA that served as material.

Authors' methods: Amplification with reference gene primers provided the estimates of nucleated cell counts. Libraries were prepared by immunoSEQ multiplex PCR; TCRdb keeps only in-frame clonotypes and omits some of them. D and trimming were read from the DNA, whereas the V and J calls and clone size are those reported in that table. In the table there are 70,000 or so clones, around 83% of which are singletons. The sample was peripheral blood. This TCR was sampled from a man aged 45-65 years with acute or convalescent COVID-19. The chain has TRBV7-9 and TRBJ1-5; D gene unclear. CDR3 DNA: TGTGCCAGCAGCGCGAATAGCAATCAGCCCCAGCATTTT. It is translated as CASSANSNQPQHF.